This is a list of T cell receptor beta chains from one sample in a study of shared clonotypes between healthy human individuals. Here immunoSEQ multiplex PCR was the method, and the copy in TCRdb shows in-frame clones only, minus some. The sample contains roughly 2,000,000 clones, around 96% of which appear only once. Sequenced sample: naive CD8+ T cells sorted from blood. These receptors came from a man aged 18-30 years in good health. CDR3s include the opening cysteine and the closing phenylalanine or tryptophan. The D gene is left open where the match is weak. Clone size is shown for a subset of rows, as once, few, many or a class of expanded clone.

. | . | TRBJ2-7 | TRBV11-2 | TGTGCCAGCAGCTTAGATCCCCAGTCCTACGAGCAGTACTTC | CASSLDPQSYEQYF
. | . | TRBJ2-3 | TRBV5-1 | TGCGCCAGCAGCTTGGGAGTCGATACGCAGTATTTT | CASSLGVDTQYF
TRBD1 | . | TRBJ1-4 | TRBV7-9 | TGTGCCAGCAGCTTAAGGAGGGGGCGACCTAATGAAAAACTGTTTTTT | CASSLRRGRPNEKLFF
TRBD1 | . | TRBJ2-2 | TRBV7-7 | TGTGCTAGCAGCCCAGGGACAGGGAACACCGGGGAGCTGTTTTTT | CASSPGTGNTGELFF
TRBD1 | . | TRBJ2-1 | TRBV4-1 | TGCGCCAGCAGCCACGGACAGGGTCTAAGCGAGCAGTTCTTC | CASSHGQGLSEQFF
. | . | TRBJ2-7 | TRBV6-5 | TGTGCCAGCAGTGGGGACTCCCGAAGGTACGAGCAGTACTTC | CASSGDSRRYEQYF
. | once | TRBJ1-3 | TRBV25-1 | TGTGCCAGCAGTGATGGATCCTCTGGAAACACCATATATTTT | CASSDGSSGNTIYF
TRBD2 | . | TRBJ2-5 | TRBV2 | TGTGCCAGCAGTGAAGGGACTAGCAGGTCATACGGGACCCAGTACTTC | CASSEGTSRSYGTQYF
. | . | TRBJ2-7 | TRBV4-1 | TGCGCCAGCAGGGCAAAAGGGGTGGGCGAGCAGTACTTC | CASRAKGVGEQYF
. | once | TRBJ2-2 | TRBV6-5 | TGTGCCAGCAGTTATTGGGGAGGGGGAATCACCGGGGAGCTGTTTTTT | CASSYWGGGITGELFF
. | . | TRBJ2-2 | TRBV29-1 | TGCAGCGTTGAAGTCGGCTCAGGGACCGGGGAGCTGTTTTTT | CSVEVGSGTGELFF
TRBD2 | once | TRBJ2-3 | TRBV7-9 | TGTGCCAGCAGCCCCCGGACCGGGACTAGCGGAAGCACAGATACGCAGTATTTT | CASSPRTGTSGSTDTQYF
. | . | TRBJ2-7 | TRBV5-5 | TGTGCCAGCACCCCAGGGACCTACGAGCAGTACTTC | CASTPGTYEQYF
TRBD2 | . | TRBJ2-7 | TRBV7-9 | TGTGCCAGCAGTTCGACTAGCGGGAGGCCCTTCAACTACGAGCAGTACTTC | CASSSTSGRPFNYEQYF
TRBD2 | . | TRBJ2-7 | TRBV4-1 | TGCGCCAGCAGCCTCTTCCCCGGACTAGCGGGGCCCTACGAGCAGTACTTC | CASSLFPGLAGPYEQYF
. | . | TRBJ2-3 | TRBV7-6 | TGTGCCAGCAGCTTAAAGTTCACCCACACAGATACGCAGTATTTT | CASSLKFTHTDTQYF
TRBD1 | . | TRBJ2-7 | TRBV15 | TGTGCCACCACCCCCGGGACAGGGCACGAGCAGTACTTC | CATTPGTGHEQYF
TRBD2 | . | TRBJ2-1 | TRBV5-1 | TGCGCCAGCAGCTTGGAGGGATGGGGACTAGCGGACAATGAGCAGTTCTTC | CASSLEGWGLADNEQFF
. | . | TRBJ1-1 | TRBV27 | TGTGCCAGCAGTTTATCCCATACGAACACTGAAGCTTTCTTT | CASSLSHTNTEAFF
. | . | TRBJ2-7 | TRBV13 | TGTGCCAGCAGCTGGGGAGGACCTCCCTACGAGCAGTACTTC | CASSWGGPPYEQYF
. | . | TRBJ1-1 | TRBV11-2 | TGTGCCAGCAGCCTGTGGTTGAACACTGAAGCTTTCTTT | CASSLWLNTEAFF